The source of this T cell receptor (beta chain) is a study of radiation and T cells in renal cell carcinoma. Here immunoSEQ multiplex PCR was the method, and the copy in TCRdb shows in-frame clones only, minus some. The sample has approximately 170,000 clones, around 90% seen once. Time point meaning: blood 4 weeks post-SBRT, at nephrectomy. Treatment here: 15 Gy SBRT to primary tumor, nephrectomy 4 weeks later. The tumor was a clear cell renal cell carcinoma. The starting material was blood, obtained from a patient whose treatment included radiotherapy and nephrectomy. The receptor was derived from a woman aged 45-65 years with renal cell carcinoma.

CDR3 amino acids: CASSLDLAIYDEQFF. In DNA form, the CDR3 reads TGTGCCAGCAGCTTAGATCTAGCGATTTACGATGAGCAGTTCTTC. The V gene is TRBV7-4, the J gene TRBJ2-1; tentative D call: TRBD2 (6 bases). V was shortened by 1 base and J by 8 bases, with 15 bases between the two germline ends. There are 15 residues in the CDR3. The V gene's germline CDR1 is SGHVT and CDR2 SQSDAQ.